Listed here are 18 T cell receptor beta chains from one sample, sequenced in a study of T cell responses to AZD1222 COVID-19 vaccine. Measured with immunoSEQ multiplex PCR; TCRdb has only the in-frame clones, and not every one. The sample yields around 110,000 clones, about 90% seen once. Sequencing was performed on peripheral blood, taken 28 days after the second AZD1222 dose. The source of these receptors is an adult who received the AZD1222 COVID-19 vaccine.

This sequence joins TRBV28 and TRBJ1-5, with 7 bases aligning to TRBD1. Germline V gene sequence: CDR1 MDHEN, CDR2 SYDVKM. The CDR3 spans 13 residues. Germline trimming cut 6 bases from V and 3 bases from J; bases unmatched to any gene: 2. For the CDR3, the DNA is TGTGCCAGCAGGGGACAGTACAATCAGCCCCAGCATTTT. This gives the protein CASRGQYNQPQHF.

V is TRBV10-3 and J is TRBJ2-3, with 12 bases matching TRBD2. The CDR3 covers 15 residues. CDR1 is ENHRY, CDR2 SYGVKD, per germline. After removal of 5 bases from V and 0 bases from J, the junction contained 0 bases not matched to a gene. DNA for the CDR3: TGTGCCATCAGTACTAGCGGGAGGAGCACAGATACGCAGTATTTT. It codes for CAISTSGRSTDTQYF.

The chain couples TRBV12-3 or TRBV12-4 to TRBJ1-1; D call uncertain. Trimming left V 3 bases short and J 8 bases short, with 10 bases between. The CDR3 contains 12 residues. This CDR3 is CASSFFGREAFF. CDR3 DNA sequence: TGTGCCAGCAGTTTCTTCGGTAGGGAAGCTTTCTTT.

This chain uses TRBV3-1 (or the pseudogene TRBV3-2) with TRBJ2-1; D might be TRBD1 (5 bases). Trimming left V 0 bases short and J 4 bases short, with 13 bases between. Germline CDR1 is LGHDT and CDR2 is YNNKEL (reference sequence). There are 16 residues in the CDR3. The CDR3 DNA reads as TGTGCCAGCAGCCAAGATTCGGCCAGGGTGTACAATGAGCAGTTCTTC. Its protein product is CASSQDSARVYNEQFF.

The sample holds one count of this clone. CDR3 residues: CASNIYPGNSPLHF. The CDR3 bases are TGTGCCAGTAACATCTATCCGGGGAATTCACCCCTCCACTTT. The chain recombines TRBV19 with TRBJ1-6, with D hard to call. This CDR3 has 14 amino acids. V was cut by 7 bases and J by 7 bases, with 14 bases left in between. The germline gives CDR1 LNHDA, CDR2 SQIVND (reference sequence).

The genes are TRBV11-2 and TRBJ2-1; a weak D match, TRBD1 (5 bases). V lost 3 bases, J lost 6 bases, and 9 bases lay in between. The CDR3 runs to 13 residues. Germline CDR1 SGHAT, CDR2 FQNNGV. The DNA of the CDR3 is TGTGCCAGCAGCTTGAGACAGATCAATGAGCAGTTCTTC. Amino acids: CASSLRQINEQFF.

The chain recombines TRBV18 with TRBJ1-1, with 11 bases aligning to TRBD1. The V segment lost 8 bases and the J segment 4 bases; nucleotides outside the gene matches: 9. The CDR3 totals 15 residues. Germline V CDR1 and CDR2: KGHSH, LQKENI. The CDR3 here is CASQDGQGAITEAFF. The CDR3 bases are TGTGCCAGCCAGGACGGACAGGGGGCCATCACTGAAGCTTTCTTT.

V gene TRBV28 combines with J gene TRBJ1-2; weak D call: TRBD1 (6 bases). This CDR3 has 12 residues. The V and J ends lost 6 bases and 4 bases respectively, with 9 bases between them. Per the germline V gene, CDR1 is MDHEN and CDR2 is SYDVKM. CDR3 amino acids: CASSRGGYGYTF. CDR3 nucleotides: TGTGCCAGCAGCAGGGGCGGCTATGGCTACACCTTC.

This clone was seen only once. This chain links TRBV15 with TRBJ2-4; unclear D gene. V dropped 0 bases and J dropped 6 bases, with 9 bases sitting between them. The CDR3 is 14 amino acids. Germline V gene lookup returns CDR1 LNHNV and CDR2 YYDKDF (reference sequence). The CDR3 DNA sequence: TGTGCCACCAGCAGAGATCGACTTCTAAACATTCAGTACTTC. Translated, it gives CATSRDRLLNIQYF.

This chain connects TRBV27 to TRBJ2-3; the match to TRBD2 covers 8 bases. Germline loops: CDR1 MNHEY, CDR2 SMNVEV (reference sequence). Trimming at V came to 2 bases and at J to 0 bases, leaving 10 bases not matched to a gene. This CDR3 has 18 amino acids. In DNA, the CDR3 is TGTGCCAGCAGTTTACAGGTGGGGGTAGCGGGAAGCACAGATACGCAGTATTTT. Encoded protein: CASSLQVGVAGSTDTQYF.

The CDR3: CASSPAEINQPQHF. For the CDR3, the DNA is TGTGCCAGCTCACCGGCCGAAATCAATCAGCCCCAGCATTTT. V and J are TRBV18 and TRBJ1-5; D gene unclear. V was cut by 3 bases and J by 3 bases, with 9 bases left in between. CDR1 is KGHSH, CDR2 LQKENI, per germline. This CDR3 has 14 amino acids.

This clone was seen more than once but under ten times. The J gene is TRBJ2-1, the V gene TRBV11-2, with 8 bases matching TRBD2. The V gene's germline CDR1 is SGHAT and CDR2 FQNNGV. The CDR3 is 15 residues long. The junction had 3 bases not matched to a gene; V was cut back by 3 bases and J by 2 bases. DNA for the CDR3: TGTGCCAGCAGCTTCCTTAGCGGGACCTACAATGAGCAGTTCTTC. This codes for CASSFLSGTYNEQFF.

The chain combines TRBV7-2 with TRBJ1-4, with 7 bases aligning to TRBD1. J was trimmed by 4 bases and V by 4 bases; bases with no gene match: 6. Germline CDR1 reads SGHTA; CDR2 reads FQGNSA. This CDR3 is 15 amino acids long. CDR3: CASSYRTGNNEKLFF. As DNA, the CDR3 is TGTGCCAGCAGCTACCGGACAGGAAATAATGAAAAACTGTTTTTT.

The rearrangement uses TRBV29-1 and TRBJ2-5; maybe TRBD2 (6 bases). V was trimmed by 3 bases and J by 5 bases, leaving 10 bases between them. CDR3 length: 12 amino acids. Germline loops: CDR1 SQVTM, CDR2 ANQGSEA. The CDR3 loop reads CSVETGAETQYF. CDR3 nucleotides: TGCAGCGTTGAGACGGGAGCGGAGACCCAGTACTTC.

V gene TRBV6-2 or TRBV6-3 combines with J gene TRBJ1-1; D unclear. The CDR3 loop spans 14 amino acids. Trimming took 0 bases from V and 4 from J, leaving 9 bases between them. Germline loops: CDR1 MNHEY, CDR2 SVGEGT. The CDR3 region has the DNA TGTGCCAGCAGTTACTCGGAAGATGGCACTGAAGCTTTCTTT. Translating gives CASSYSEDGTEAFF.

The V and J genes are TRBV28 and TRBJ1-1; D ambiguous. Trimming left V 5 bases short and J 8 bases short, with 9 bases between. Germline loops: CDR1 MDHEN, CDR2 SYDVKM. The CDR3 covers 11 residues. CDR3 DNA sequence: TGTGCCAGCAGTACCCACTTGGAAGCTTTCTTT. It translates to CASSTHLEAFF.

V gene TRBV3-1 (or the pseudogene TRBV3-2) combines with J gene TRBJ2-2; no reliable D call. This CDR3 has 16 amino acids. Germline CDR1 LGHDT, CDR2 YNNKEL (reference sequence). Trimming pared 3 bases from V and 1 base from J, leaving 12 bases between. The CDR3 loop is CASSQAFWGNTGELFF. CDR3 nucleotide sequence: TGTGCCAGCAGCCAGGCCTTTTGGGGGAACACCGGGGAGCTGTTTTTT.

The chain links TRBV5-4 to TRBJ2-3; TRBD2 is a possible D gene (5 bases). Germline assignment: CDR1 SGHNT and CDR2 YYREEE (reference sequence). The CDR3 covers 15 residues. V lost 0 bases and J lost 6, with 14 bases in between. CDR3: CASSLEVAGEDTQYF. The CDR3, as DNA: TGTGCCAGCAGCTTGGAAGTGGCTGGGGAGGATACGCAGTATTTT.